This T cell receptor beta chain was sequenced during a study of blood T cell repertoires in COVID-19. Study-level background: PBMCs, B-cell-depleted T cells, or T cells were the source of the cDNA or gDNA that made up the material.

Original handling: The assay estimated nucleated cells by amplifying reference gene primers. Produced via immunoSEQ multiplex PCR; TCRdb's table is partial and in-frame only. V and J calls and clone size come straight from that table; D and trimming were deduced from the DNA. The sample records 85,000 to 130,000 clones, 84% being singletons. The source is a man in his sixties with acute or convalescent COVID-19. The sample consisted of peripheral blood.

DNA for the CDR3: TGTGCCAGCAGCTTAGATACTTACAATGAGCAGTTCTTC. Residues: CASSLDTYNEQFF. The chain is built from TRBV11-2 and TRBJ2-1; D is unclear. This CDR3 spans 13 amino acids. Per germline, CDR1 SGHAT and CDR2 FQNNGV. The germline V and J ends were trimmed by 0 bases and 4 bases, with 4 bases remaining between them.